Below, 7 T cell receptor beta chains from the same sample are listed, as sequenced in a study of a mutant IDH1 vaccine in newly diagnosed glioma (dated by TCRdb to 2020 to 2023). The time point label, as the study defines it: baseline, week 1 (first vaccination visit). Per the publication, the treatment or condition label means: pre-vaccination baseline after standard-of-care therapy. The library was generated by the immunoSEQ multiplex PCR assay. Imported from immuneACCESS, the table was reduced by TCRdb to in-frame sequences with V and J called. These copies leave out some clones; in studies compared against another copy, an unresolved V gene accounts for under half, and the cause of the remainder is not known. In this sample the table shows over 80,000 clones, 85% to 90% of which occur a single time. The ten largest make up under 0.65% of the sample. The sequencing used PBMCs, collected from a glioma patient treated with radiotherapy, temozolomide or both. The receptor source for this set is a woman aged 45-65 years with glioma.

Concerning this clone: At the DNA level, this CDR3 is encoded by other sequences in the same sample as well. The chain has TRBV5-1 and TRBJ2-6; D possibly matches TRBD1 or TRBD2 (6 bases each). V was cut by 1 base and J by 1 base, with 9 bases left in between. The V gene's germline CDR1 is SGHRS and CDR2 YFSETQ. This CDR3 region has 16 residues. CDR3 loop: CASSLTGTSGANVLTF. The CDR3 DNA sequence: TGCGCCAGCAGCTTGACAGGGACTTCTGGGGCCAACGTCCTGACTTTC.

The chain links TRBV5-4 to TRBJ2-3; 10 positions agree with TRBD2. The CDR3 is 20 residues long. In germline, CDR1 is SGHNT, CDR2 YYREEE (reference sequence). V dropped 1 base and J dropped 1; count of bases not matched to a gene: 15. The CDR3 loop is CASSLKASGRLEVGTDTQYF. Written as DNA, the CDR3 is TGTGCCAGCAGCTTGAAAGCTAGCGGGAGATTGGAGGTGGGCACAGATACGCAGTATTTT.

This chain joins TRBV4-1 and TRBJ2-7; 7 bases align to TRBD1. Germline V CDR1 and CDR2: MGHRA, YSYEKL. The V segment lost 0 bases and the J segment 5 bases; nucleotides outside the gene matches: 4. The CDR3 loop spans 14 amino acids. CDR3 protein: CASSQDDRVHEQYF. For the CDR3, the DNA is TGCGCCAGCAGCCAAGATGACAGGGTCCACGAGCAGTACTTC.

The V call is TRBV9, the J call TRBJ2-2, with a possible D match to TRBD2 (5 bases). V dropped 0 bases and J dropped 4 bases, with 10 bases sitting between them. The CDR3 loop spans 15 amino acids. Germline values: CDR1 SGDLS, CDR2 YYNGEE. CDR3 residues: CASSVELRATGELFF. For the CDR3, the DNA is TGTGCCAGCAGCGTAGAGTTGAGGGCCACCGGGGAGCTGTTTTTT.

V usage is TRBV5-1 and J usage is TRBJ2-2; 9 nucleotides align to TRBD2. The CDR3 totals 16 residues. CDR1 and CDR2 from the germline V gene are SGHRS and YFSETQ. Unmatched junction bases numbered 5, after V lost 3 bases and J lost 2 bases. In DNA, the CDR3 is TGCGCCAGCAGCTCCTTAGCGGGAGTAAACACCGGGGAGCTGTTTTTT. Its translation: CASSSLAGVNTGELFF.

The V gene is TRBV2, the J gene TRBJ2-1, with 7 bases identical to TRBD1. J was trimmed by 8 bases and V by 6 bases; bases with no gene match: 7. Germline loops: CDR1 SNHLY, CDR2 FYNNEI. The CDR3 sequence is 13 residues long. The DNA of the CDR3 is TGTGCCAGCAGCACGACAGGGTGGGATGAGCAGTTCTTC. Translation gives CASSTTGWDEQFF.

The chain couples TRBV6-1 to TRBJ2-7; D is unresolved. CDR1 and CDR2 (germline): MNHNS, SASEGT. V lost 2 bases to trimming and J lost 0 bases, with 11 bases between them. The CDR3 sequence is 15 residues long. The CDR3 sequence is CASSELGTSSYEQYF. CDR3 DNA sequence: TGTGCCAGCAGTGAACTGGGCACGAGCTCCTACGAGCAGTACTTC.